This T cell receptor beta chain was obtained from a study of blood T cell repertoires in COVID-19 (dated by TCRdb to the early 2020s). Notes on the research overall: Collaborator samples came from the United States, Italy and Spain and covered acute and convalescent phases of COVID-19. A de-identified subject ID, COVID-19 status, age in years and sex were almost always included in the sample metadata. The samples were drawn from the first 160 participants of the ongoing ImmuneRACE study and from 1,254 subjects provided by 6 global collaborators. Where available, HLA class I and class II types were taken from metadata supplied by the sample provider and were not determined by assay-based typing. The repertoires were made available in a free public database intended to serve as a resource for research on the immune response to SARS-CoV-2. The material from the prospective study consisted of cDNA or gDNA derived from T cells, B-cell-depleted T cells, or PBMCs. Deeply sampled blood TCRbeta repertoires from subjects exposed to, actively infected with, or recovered from COVID-19 were included in the dataset. Study-level results and caveats: The amount of clinical and demographic metadata varied by source and participant and was provided uncurated.

In regard to this clone: No antigen is known for it. Base qualities were left out, and no much larger clone turns up one base away.

The collaborating institutions used their own protocols to collect whole blood in K2EDTA tubes. Collaborator samples were shipped for TCRbeta analysis as frozen whole blood, isolated PBMCs, or DNA extracted from either sample type. The immunoSEQ Assay, a bias-controlled multiplex PCR, was used to amplify TCRbeta CDR3 regions from genomic DNA. In the paper's pipeline: The number of nucleated cells in each sample was estimated from the amplification of reference gene primers within the assay. To quantify the absolute abundance of each unique TCRbeta CDR3 rearrangement, sequence reads were collapsed and filtered. For each sample, productive Simpson clonality was calculated as the square root of Simpson's diversity index over productive rearrangements. Drawn from immuneACCESS, this table holds only the in-frame rearrangements with V and J called that TCRdb kept. Clones are partly lost; checked studies trace under half to an unresolved V gene and leave the rest unexplained. V and J calls and clone size come straight from that table; D and trimming were deduced from the DNA. This sample comprises roughly 39,000 clones, around 86% of them detected only once. The ten largest clones capture around a fifth of the sample.

The material sequenced was peripheral blood. This TCR derives from a man in his fifties or sixties in a cohort sampled during active COVID-19.

The CDR3 region reads CASSPDGDTYGYTF. The nucleotides are TGCGCCAGCAGCCCGGACGGGGACACCTATGGCTACACCTTC. The sequence is built from TRBV5-1 and TRBJ1-2; the best D guess is TRBD1, with 6 bases matching. The germline V gene specifies SGHRS as CDR1 and YFSETQ as CDR2. From its cysteine to its phenylalanine, the CDR3 spans 14 amino acids. Left in the record is the CDR3 DNA by itself, 42 bases read in frame from the first base. The junction carries 14 bases between V and J, which are trimmed by 4 bases and 4 bases respectively.